This is a list of T cell receptor beta chains from one sample in a study of T cell responses to AZD1222 COVID-19 vaccine. The method was immunoSEQ multiplex PCR; TCRdb's version includes in-frame clones alone and lacks a portion of them. The data show under 100,000 clones, with over 75% seen just once and less than 3.5% held by the top ten. Source: peripheral blood, taken on day 0 of AZD1222 vaccination. These receptors were taken from an adult in good health. The CDR3 runs from the conserved cysteine through the conserved F or W. Each record gives: CDR3 protein, CDR3 length, V gene.

CDR3 protein: CASSLRTEAFF
CDR3 length: 11
V gene: TRBV12-3/TRBV12-4

CDR3 protein: CASSKTGLSGNTIYF
CDR3 length: 15
V gene: TRBV7-8

CDR3 protein: CASSQDLIAGGPGELFF
CDR3 length: 17
V gene: TRBV3-1/TRBV3-2

CDR3 protein: CASSETPGQGNEKLFF
CDR3 length: 16
V gene: TRBV9

CDR3 protein: CASSNGLYQETQYF
CDR3 length: 14
V gene: TRBV5-6

CDR3 protein: CASSFAQTVVYGYTF
CDR3 length: 15
V gene: TRBV7-2

CDR3 protein: CASSLAAGGETQYF
CDR3 length: 14
V gene: TRBV5-1

CDR3 protein: CASSQEARDNEKLFF
CDR3 length: 15
V gene: TRBV3-1/TRBV3-2

CDR3 protein: CASSAGLAGRDEQYF
CDR3 length: 15
V gene: TRBV9

CDR3 protein: CSVEAWEAGGYNEQFF
CDR3 length: 16
V gene: TRBV29-1

CDR3 protein: CASMVQAGTGELFF
CDR3 length: 14
V gene: TRBV27

CDR3 protein: CASSKFKAYSYNSPLHF
CDR3 length: 17
V gene: TRBV21-1

CDR3 protein: CASSEIASGHLETQYF
CDR3 length: 16
V gene: TRBV6-1

CDR3 protein: CASSLGQGPSYGYTF
CDR3 length: 15
V gene: TRBV5-1

CDR3 protein: CAGKGGGIRKGYTF
CDR3 length: 14
V gene: TRBV2

CDR3 protein: CASSEEQPAPGGYTF
CDR3 length: 15
V gene: TRBV2

CDR3 protein: CASSESEGSGNSPLHF
CDR3 length: 16
V gene: TRBV6-1

CDR3 protein: CASSTDGNSPLHF
CDR3 length: 13
V gene: TRBV10-1

CDR3 protein: CASGTTGDRGETQYF
CDR3 length: 15
V gene: TRBV2

CDR3 protein: CASSPGQGIFYGYTF
CDR3 length: 15
V gene: TRBV5-6

CDR3 protein: CASIGGGGTGTEAFF
CDR3 length: 15
V gene: TRBV27

CDR3 protein: CASNRDIYGYTF
CDR3 length: 12
V gene: TRBV2

CDR3 protein: CASSQTGTLAYEQYF
CDR3 length: 15
V gene: TRBV5-1

CDR3 protein: CASSIGRGPQPQHF
CDR3 length: 14
V gene: TRBV19

CDR3 protein: CATLVGREDKAQYF
CDR3 length: 14
V gene: TRBV19

CDR3 protein: CASRKTGTNDYEQYF
CDR3 length: 15
V gene: TRBV11-2

CDR3 protein: CASSPDLTGINYGYTF
CDR3 length: 16
V gene: TRBV18

CDR3 protein: CASSQGPGKDNEKLFF
CDR3 length: 16
V gene: TRBV3-1/TRBV3-2

CDR3 protein: CASTVTEKLFF
CDR3 length: 11
V gene: TRBV28

CDR3 protein: CASSLGGSTEAFF
CDR3 length: 13
V gene: TRBV7-6

CDR3 protein: CASSKIGTGLTEAFF
CDR3 length: 15
V gene: TRBV19

CDR3 protein: CASSQGENLNTGELFF
CDR3 length: 16
V gene: TRBV4-3

CDR3 protein: CASSDSYQPQHF
CDR3 length: 12
V gene: TRBV12-3/TRBV12-4

CDR3 protein: CASSPGRADTQYF
CDR3 length: 13
V gene: TRBV12-3/TRBV12-4

CDR3 protein: CASIRRGELFF
CDR3 length: 11
V gene: TRBV12-3/TRBV12-4

CDR3 protein: CASSSPGGDPGHEQYF
CDR3 length: 16
V gene: TRBV5-1

CDR3 protein: CAISPDGPRPGNTIYF
CDR3 length: 16
V gene: TRBV10-3

CDR3 protein: CASSLALNSPLHF
CDR3 length: 13
V gene: TRBV12-3/TRBV12-4

CDR3 protein: CATKAPGMGEQETQYF
CDR3 length: 16
V gene: TRBV5-1

CDR3 protein: CASSSREAYGYTF
CDR3 length: 13
V gene: TRBV27

CDR3 protein: CASSPIFGEGMRGYTF
CDR3 length: 16
V gene: TRBV2

CDR3 protein: CASSLRQGAANEKLFF
CDR3 length: 16
V gene: TRBV7-2

CDR3 protein: CASSLGTLSYEQYF
CDR3 length: 14
V gene: TRBV5-5

CDR3 protein: CASSQEGGRGYGYTF
CDR3 length: 15
V gene: TRBV14

CDR3 protein: CASSQGDRSFYEQYF
CDR3 length: 15
V gene: TRBV4-3

CDR3 protein: CASSSIEGSTDTQYF
CDR3 length: 15
V gene: TRBV19

CDR3 protein: CASRILSGSEAFF
CDR3 length: 13
V gene: TRBV7-9

CDR3 protein: CASSLQGPLVQPQHF
CDR3 length: 15
V gene: TRBV7-8